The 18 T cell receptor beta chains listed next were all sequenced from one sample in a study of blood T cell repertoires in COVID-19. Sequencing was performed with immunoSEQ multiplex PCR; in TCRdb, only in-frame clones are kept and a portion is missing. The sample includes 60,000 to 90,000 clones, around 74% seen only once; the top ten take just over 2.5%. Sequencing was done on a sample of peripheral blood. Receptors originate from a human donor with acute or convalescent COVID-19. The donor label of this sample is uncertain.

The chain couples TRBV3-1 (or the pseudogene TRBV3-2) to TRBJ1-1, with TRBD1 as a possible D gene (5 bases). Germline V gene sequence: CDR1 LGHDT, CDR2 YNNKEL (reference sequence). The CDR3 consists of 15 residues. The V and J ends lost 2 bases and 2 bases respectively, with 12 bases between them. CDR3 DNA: TGTGCCAGCAGCCAATTAGGGCAGGGAAACACTGAAGCTTTCTTT. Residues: CASSQLGQGNTEAFF.

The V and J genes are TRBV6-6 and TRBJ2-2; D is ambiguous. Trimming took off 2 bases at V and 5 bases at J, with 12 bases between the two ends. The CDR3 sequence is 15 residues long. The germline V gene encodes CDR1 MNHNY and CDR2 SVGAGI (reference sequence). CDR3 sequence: CASSYVLGRTGELFF. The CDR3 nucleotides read TGTGCCAGCAGTTACGTGCTAGGTAGAACCGGGGAGCTGTTTTTT.

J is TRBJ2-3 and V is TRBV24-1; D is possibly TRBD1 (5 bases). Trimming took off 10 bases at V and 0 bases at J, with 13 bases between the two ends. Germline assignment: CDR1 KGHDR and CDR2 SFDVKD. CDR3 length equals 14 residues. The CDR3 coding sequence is TGTGCCACGTTGACAGTTCCTAGCACAGATACGCAGTATTTT. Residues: CATLTVPSTDTQYF.

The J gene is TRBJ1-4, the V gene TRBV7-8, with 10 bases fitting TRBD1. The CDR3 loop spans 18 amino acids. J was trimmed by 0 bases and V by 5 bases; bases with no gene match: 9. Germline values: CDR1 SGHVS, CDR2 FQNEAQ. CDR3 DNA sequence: TGTGCCAGCAGCAAGGGACAGGGGCCATTAACAACTAATGAAAAACTGTTTTTT. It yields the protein CASSKGQGPLTTNEKLFF.

As DNA, the CDR3 is TGCGCCAGCAGACTGGCGGGGCACCCCCAAACCGGGGAGCTGTTTTTT. Translation: CASRLAGHPQTGELFF. This chain connects TRBV5-1 to TRBJ2-2; D might be TRBD2 (6 bases). Germline assignment: CDR1 SGHRS and CDR2 YFSETQ. The CDR3 is 16 residues long. The V end lost 5 bases, the J end lost 5 bases, and 19 bases lay between the germline ends.

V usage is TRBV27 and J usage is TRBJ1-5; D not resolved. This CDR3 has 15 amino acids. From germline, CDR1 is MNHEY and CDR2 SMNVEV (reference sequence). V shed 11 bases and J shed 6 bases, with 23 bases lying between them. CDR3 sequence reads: CAAGRISALSQPQHF. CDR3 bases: TGTGCCGCCGGTCGAATTTCCGCCCTAAGTCAGCCCCAGCATTTT.

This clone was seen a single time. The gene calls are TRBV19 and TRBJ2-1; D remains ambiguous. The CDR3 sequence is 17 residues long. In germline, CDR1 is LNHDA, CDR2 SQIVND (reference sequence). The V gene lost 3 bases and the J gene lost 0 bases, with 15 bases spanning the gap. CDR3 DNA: TGTGCCAGTAGTATCTTCCTGGCCTGGAGCTCCTACAATGAGCAGTTCTTC. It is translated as CASSIFLAWSSYNEQFF.

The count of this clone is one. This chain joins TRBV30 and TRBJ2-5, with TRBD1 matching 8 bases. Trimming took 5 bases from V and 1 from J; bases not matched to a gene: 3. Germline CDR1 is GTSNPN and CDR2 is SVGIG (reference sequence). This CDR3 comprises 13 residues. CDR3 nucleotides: TGTGCCTGGGGAACAGGGGGCCAAGAGACCCAGTACTTC. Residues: CAWGTGGQETQYF.

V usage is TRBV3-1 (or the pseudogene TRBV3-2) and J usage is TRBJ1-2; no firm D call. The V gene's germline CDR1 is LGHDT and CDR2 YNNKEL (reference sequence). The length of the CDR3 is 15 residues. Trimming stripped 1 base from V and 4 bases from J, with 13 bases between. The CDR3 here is CASSQGSTGIYGYTF. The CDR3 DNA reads TGTGCCAGCAGCCAAGGCAGTACGGGGATCTATGGCTACACCTTC.

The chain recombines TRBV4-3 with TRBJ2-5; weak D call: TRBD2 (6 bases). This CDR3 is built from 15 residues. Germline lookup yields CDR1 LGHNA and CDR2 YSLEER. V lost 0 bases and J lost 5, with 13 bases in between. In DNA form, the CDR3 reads TGCGCCAGCAGCCAAGATCGGGGGTCTGGGGAGACCCAGTACTTC. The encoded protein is CASSQDRGSGETQYF.

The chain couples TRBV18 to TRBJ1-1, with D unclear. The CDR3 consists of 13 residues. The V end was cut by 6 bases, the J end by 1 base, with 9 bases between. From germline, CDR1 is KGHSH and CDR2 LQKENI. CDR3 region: CASSFTENTEAFF. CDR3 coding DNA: TGTGCCAGCTCGTTTACAGAGAACACTGAAGCTTTCTTT. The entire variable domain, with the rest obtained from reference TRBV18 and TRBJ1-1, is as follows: NAGVMQNPRHLVRRRGQEARLRCSPMKGHSHVYWYRQLPEEGLKFMVYLQKENIIDESGMPKERFSAEFPKEGPSILRIQQVVRGDSAAYFCASSFTENTEAFFGQGTRLTVV.

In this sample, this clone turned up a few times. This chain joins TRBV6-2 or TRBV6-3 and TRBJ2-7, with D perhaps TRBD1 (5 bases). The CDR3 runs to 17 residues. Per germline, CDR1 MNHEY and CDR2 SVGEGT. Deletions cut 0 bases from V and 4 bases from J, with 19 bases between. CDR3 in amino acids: CASSYSGPSPLYYEQYF. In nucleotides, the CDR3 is TGTGCCAGCAGTTACTCGGGGCCGAGCCCCCTCTATTACGAGCAGTACTTC.

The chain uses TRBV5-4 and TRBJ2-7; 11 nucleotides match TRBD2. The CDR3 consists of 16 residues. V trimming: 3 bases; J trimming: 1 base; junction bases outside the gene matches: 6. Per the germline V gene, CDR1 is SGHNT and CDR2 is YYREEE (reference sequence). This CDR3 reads CASSSPTSGTSYEQYF. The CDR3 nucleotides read TGTGCCAGCAGCTCTCCGACTAGCGGGACGTCCTACGAGCAGTACTTC.

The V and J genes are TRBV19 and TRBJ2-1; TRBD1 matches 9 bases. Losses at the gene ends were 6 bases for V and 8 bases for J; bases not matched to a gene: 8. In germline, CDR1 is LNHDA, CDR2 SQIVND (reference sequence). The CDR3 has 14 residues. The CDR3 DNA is TGTGCCAGTAGCCCCCGGGACAGGGTCCATGAGCAGTTCTTC. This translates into CASSPRDRVHEQFF.

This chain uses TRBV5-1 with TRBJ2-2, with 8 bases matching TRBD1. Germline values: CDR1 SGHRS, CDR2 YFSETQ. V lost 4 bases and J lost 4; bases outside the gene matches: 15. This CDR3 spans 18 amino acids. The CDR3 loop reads CASSLGVQGAAGTGELFF. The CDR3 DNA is TGCGCCAGCAGCCTTGGCGTGCAGGGGGCCGCGGGCACCGGGGAGCTGTTTTTT.

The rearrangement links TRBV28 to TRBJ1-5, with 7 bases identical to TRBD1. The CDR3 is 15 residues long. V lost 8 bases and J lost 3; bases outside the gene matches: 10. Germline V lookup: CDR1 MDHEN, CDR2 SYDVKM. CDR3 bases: TGTGCCAGCGGGCCCTTGACAGGGACCAATCAGCCCCAGCATTTT. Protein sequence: CASGPLTGTNQPQHF.

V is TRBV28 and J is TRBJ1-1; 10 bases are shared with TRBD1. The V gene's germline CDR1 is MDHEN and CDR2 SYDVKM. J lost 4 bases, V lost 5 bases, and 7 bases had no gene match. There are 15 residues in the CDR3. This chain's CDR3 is CASSPPRDRGTEAFF. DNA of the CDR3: TGTGCCAGCAGTCCCCCCCGGGACAGGGGCACTGAAGCTTTCTTT.

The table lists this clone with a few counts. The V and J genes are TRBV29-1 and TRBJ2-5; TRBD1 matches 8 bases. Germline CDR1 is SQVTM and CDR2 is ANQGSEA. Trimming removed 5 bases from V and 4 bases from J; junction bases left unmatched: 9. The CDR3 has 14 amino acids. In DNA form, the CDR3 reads TGCAGCGTTATGGGACAGGTGGGAGGAGAGACCCAGTACTTC. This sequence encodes CSVMGQVGGETQYF.